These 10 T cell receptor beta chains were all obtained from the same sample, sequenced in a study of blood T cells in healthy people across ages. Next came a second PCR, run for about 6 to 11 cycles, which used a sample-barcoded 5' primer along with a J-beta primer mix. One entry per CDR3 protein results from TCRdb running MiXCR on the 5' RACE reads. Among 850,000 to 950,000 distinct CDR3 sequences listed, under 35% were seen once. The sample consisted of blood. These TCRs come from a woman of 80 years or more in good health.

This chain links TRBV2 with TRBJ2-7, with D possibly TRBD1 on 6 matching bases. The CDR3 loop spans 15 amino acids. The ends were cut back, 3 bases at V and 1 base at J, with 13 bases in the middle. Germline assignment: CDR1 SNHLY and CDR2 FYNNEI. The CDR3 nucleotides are TGTGCCAGCAGTGACCACAGGGTCGGGTCCTACGAGCAGTACTTC. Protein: CASSDHRVGSYEQYF.

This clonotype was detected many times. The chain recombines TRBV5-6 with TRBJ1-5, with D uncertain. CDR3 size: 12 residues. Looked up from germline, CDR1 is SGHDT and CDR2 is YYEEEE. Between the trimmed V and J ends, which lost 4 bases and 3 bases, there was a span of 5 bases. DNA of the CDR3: TGTGCCAGCAGCCTTATCAATCAGCCCCAGCATTTT. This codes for CASSLINQPQHF.

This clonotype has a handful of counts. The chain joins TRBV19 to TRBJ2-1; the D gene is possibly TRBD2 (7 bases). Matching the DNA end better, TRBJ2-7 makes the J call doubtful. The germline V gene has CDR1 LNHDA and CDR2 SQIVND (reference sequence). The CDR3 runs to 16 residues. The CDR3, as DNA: TGTGCCAGTAGTATAGCCCCGCGGGGGCCCTACAATGAGCAGTACTTC. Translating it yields CASSIAPRGPYNEQYF.

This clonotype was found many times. CDR3 bases: TGTGCCAGCAGGGGACAAGCAACCTACAATGAGCAGTTCTTC. This translates into CASRGQATYNEQFF. The rearrangement joins TRBV6-2 or TRBV6-3 to TRBJ2-1; D possibly corresponds to TRBD1 (6 bases). Germline V CDR1 and CDR2: MNHEY, SVGEGT. V was shortened by 6 bases and J by 2 bases, with 11 bases between the two germline ends. This CDR3 is 14 amino acids long.

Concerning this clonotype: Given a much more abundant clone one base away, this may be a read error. Here the CDR3 reads CASGGTMDTQYF. CDR3 nucleotide sequence: TGCGCCAGCGGCGGAACTATGGATACGCAGTATTTT. This chain joins TRBV5-1 and TRBJ2-3; D not certain. Germline values: CDR1 SGHRS, CDR2 YFSETQ. Trimming left V 7 bases short and J 6 bases short, with 12 bases between. This CDR3 has 12 residues.

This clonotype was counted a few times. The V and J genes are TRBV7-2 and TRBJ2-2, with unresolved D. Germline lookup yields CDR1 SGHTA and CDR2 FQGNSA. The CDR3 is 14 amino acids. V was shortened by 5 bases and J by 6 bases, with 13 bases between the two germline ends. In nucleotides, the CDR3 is TGTGCCAGCAGCCCCTTAAGAGAGGCCGGGGAGCTGTTTTTT. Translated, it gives CASSPLREAGELFF.

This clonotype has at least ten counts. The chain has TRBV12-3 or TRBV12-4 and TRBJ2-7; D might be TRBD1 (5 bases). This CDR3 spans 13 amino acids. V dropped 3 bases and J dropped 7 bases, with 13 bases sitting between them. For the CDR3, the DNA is TGTGCCAGCAGTTTTGGCAGGGTGCTGGAGCAGTACTTC. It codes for CASSFGRVLEQYF.

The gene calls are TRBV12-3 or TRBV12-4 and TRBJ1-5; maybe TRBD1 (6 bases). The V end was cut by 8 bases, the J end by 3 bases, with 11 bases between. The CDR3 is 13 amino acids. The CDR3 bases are TGTGCCAGCGGAGGGGACAACAATCAGCCCCAGCATTTT. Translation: CASGGDNNQPQHF.

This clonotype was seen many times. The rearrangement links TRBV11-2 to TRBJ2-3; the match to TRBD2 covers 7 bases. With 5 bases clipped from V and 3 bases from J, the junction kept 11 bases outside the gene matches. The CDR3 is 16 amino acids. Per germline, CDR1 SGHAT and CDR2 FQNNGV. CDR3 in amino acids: CASSEPGTKATDTQYF. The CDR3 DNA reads TGTGCCAGCAGCGAACCCGGGACTAAAGCTACAGATACGCAGTATTTT.

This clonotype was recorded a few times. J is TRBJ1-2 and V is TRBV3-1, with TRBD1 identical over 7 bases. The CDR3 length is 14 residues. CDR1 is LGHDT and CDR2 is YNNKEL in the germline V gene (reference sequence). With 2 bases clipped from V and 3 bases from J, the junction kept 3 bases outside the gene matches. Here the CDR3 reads CASSQRDSDYGYTF. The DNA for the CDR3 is TGTGCCAGCAGCCAAAGGGACAGCGACTATGGCTACACCTTC.